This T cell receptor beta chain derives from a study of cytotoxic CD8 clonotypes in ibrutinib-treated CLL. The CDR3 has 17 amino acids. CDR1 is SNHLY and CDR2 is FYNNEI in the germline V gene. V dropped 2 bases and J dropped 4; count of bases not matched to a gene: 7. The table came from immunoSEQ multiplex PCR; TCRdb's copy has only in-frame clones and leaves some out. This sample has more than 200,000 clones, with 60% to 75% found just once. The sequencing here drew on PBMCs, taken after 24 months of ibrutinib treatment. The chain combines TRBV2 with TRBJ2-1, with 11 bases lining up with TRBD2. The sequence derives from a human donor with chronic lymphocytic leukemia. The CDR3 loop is CASSESGTSGFYNEQFF. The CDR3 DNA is TGTGCCAGCAGTGAAAGTGGGACTAGCGGCTTTTACAATGAGCAGTTCTTC.